This T cell receptor beta chain derives from a study of cytomegalovirus exposure and HLA in healthy donors. On this clone itself: The target antigen is unknown.

Study-wide findings and caveats: The study recorded 160 or so TCR beta chains that were cytomegalovirus-associated. The sole available immune exposure information was CMV serostatus.

The PCR ran on 60 Vbeta and 13 Jbeta primers. Sequencing was performed with immunoSEQ multiplex PCR; in TCRdb, only in-frame clones are kept and a portion is missing. The top ten clones hold over 4.5% of a sample with some 170,000 clones, roughly 79% of them seen once. CDR3 size: 16 residues. Germline assignment: CDR1 SGHNT and CDR2 YENEEA. Trimming cost V 0 bases and J 2 bases; bases outside gene matches: 5. The sample was PBMCs. V usage is TRBV11-3 and J usage is TRBJ2-3, with 7 bases matching TRBD2. This TCR was sampled from a woman between 18 and 29 years old in good health and CMV-seropositive. CDR3 region: CASSLEPRGYTDTQYF. CDR3 DNA: TGTGCCAGCAGCTTAGAACCGCGGGGGTACACAGATACGCAGTATTTT.